Following are 22 T cell receptor beta chains from one sample sequenced in a study of beta chain features in type 1 diabetes. Every bit of the isolated RNA underwent reverse transcription, so sequencing read expressed TCRB transcripts. Assay used: immunoSEQ multiplex PCR; TCRdb lists only in-frame clones, some missing. Among 900,000 or so clones listed, roughly 15% were seen once. The sequenced material came from naive CD4+ T cells from blood. The receptors were sampled from a woman aged 18 to 35 in good health.

The rearrangement links TRBV7-9 to TRBJ2-3; unclear D gene. The CDR3 runs to 13 residues. Germline V gene data show CDR1 as SEHNR and CDR2 as FQNEAQ (reference sequence). V was cut by 4 bases and J by 2 bases, with 7 bases left in between. The DNA of the CDR3 is TGTGCCAGCAGCTCCCTAAACACAGATACGCAGTATTTT. This translates into CASSSLNTDTQYF.

This rearrangement joins TRBV6-1 to TRBJ2-2; no clear D. The CDR3 extends over 13 amino acids. V lost 7 bases and J lost 1, with 7 bases in between. Germline V lookup: CDR1 MNHNS, CDR2 SASEGT. CDR3 loop: CASIAVNTGELFF. In DNA, the CDR3 is TGTGCCAGCATTGCCGTGAACACCGGGGAGCTGTTTTTT.

This clone was seen a single time. The V call is TRBV15, the J call TRBJ1-2; 9 nucleotides match TRBD1. Germline CDR1 and CDR2: LNHNV and YYDKDF (reference sequence). This CDR3 contains 15 residues. With V trimmed by 5 bases and J by 4 bases, 8 bases remained unmatched. CDR3 coding DNA: TGTGCCACCAGCTCGGACAGGGGTCTTATCTATGGCTACACCTTC. This translates into CATSSDRGLIYGYTF.

This clone showed up just a few times. The junction differs from germline at one of its ends, possibly a read error. V is TRBV7-3 and J is TRBJ2-1; D gene unclear. The CDR3 is 14 amino acids. Germline V gene sequence: CDR1 SGHTA, CDR2 FQGTGA. The CDR3 protein is CASSLTADYNEQFF. The CDR3 bases are TGTGCCAGCAGCCTAACTGCTGACTACAATGAGCAGTTCTTC. The variable domain in full, completed from reference TRBV7-3 and TRBJ2-1, reads GAGVSQTPSNKVTEKGKYVELRCDPISGHTALYWYRQSLGQGPEFLIYFQGTGAADDSGLPNDRFFAVRPEGSVSTLKIQRTERGDSAVYLCASSLTADYNEQFFGPGTRLTVL.

This clone was observed a single time. This chain links TRBV5-1 with TRBJ1-1; D is possibly TRBD1 (6 bases). Trimming left V 2 bases short and J 1 base short, with 9 bases between. The CDR3 consists of 14 residues. Germline V lookup: CDR1 SGHRS, CDR2 YFSETQ. The CDR3, as DNA: TGCGCCAGCAGCTTCGACAGGCCGAACACTGAAGCTTTCTTT. Translated: CASSFDRPNTEAFF.

In its sample, this clone was seen a few times. The chain uses TRBV7-2 and TRBJ2-2, with 10 bases that match TRBD2. The trim removed 0 bases at V and 5 bases at J, leaving 6 bases unmatched. The length of the CDR3 is 17 residues. Germline-derived CDR1 and CDR2 are SGHTA and FQGNSA. CDR3 in DNA: TGTGCCAGCAGCTTAGCAGGTCTAGCGGGAGTTACCGGGGAGCTGTTTTTT. It codes for CASSLAGLAGVTGELFF.

This chain uses TRBV19 with TRBJ2-1, with no clear D. Trimming removed 3 bases from V and 0 bases from J, with 9 bases in between. The CDR3 spans 15 residues. Germline CDR1 reads LNHDA; CDR2 reads SQIVND (reference sequence). CDR3: CASSIIRSSYNEQFF. The CDR3 coding sequence is TGTGCCAGTAGTATTATCAGGAGCTCCTACAATGAGCAGTTCTTC.

Only a few counts were recorded for this clone. The chain links TRBV29-1 to TRBJ2-1, with TRBD2 matching 13 bases. CDR1 is SQVTM and CDR2 is ANQGSEA in the germline V gene. V shed 5 bases, J shed 9 bases, and the junction held 4 bases outside the gene matches. This CDR3 is 13 amino acids long. The CDR3 bases are TGCAGCGTTCATCGGACTAGCGGGAGTGAGCAGTTCTTC. The encoded protein is CSVHRTSGSEQFF.

This clone was found a few times. The chain is built from TRBV14 and TRBJ2-7; either TRBD1 or TRBD2 may fit D (5 bases each). This CDR3 is built from 12 residues. CDR1 and CDR2 from the germline V gene are SGHDN and FVKESK. V lost 8 bases, J lost 4 bases, and 12 bases lay in between. The DNA of the CDR3 is TGTGCCAGCGGGACGCAGACATACGAGCAGTACTTC. Its translation is CASGTQTYEQYF.

This clone came up a few times. V gene TRBV5-1 combines with J gene TRBJ2-3, with TRBD2 identical over 11 bases. This CDR3 has 16 residues. Trimming took 4 bases from V and 4 from J; bases not matched to a gene: 8. Looked up from germline, CDR1 is SGHRS and CDR2 is YFSETQ. For the CDR3, the DNA is TGCGCCAGCAGCATCCAACTAGCGGGAGTTGCAGATACGCAGTATTTT. This gives the protein CASSIQLAGVADTQYF.

The CDR3, as DNA: TGCGCCAGCAGCCCTCGGACAGCTCAAGAGACCCAGTACTTC. Its translation is CASSPRTAQETQYF. The V gene is TRBV5-1, the J gene TRBJ2-5, with D possibly TRBD1 on 6 matching bases. Trimming stripped 4 bases from V and 2 bases from J, with 12 bases between. CDR1 is SGHRS and CDR2 is YFSETQ in the germline V gene. The CDR3 contains 14 residues.

This clone was seen more than once but under ten times. CDR3 loop: CASSQSWKSLSGDSYNEQFF. The CDR3 DNA reads TGCGCCAGCAGTCAATCATGGAAATCACTAAGCGGTGACTCCTACAATGAGCAGTTCTTC. V is TRBV23-1 and J is TRBJ2-1, with D maybe TRBD2 (5 bases). TRBV23-1 is sorted into the ORF group, with uncertain function. The V end lost 0 bases, the J end lost 0 bases, and 21 bases lay between the germline ends. The CDR3 spans 20 residues.

As regards this clone: The limits of the CDR3 on the DNA are not certain, so only TCRdb's listed CDR3 is given. The V gene is TRBV5-1, the J gene TRBJ2-1; the D call of TRBD1 is as the table states it, not checked on the DNA. Germline assignment: CDR1 SGHRS and CDR2 YFSETQ. The CDR3 is 15 amino acids long, termini counted. The CDR3 protein is CASRFGPGEGNEQFF.

This clone was observed a handful of times. The chain recombines TRBV9 with TRBJ2-1, with 11 bases fitting TRBD2. The CDR3 consists of 15 residues. Germline assignment: CDR1 SGDLS and CDR2 YYNGEE. V was pared by 3 bases and J by 4 bases, with 3 bases of the junction left unmatched. The CDR3 nucleotides read TGTGCCAGCAGCGAGGGACTAGCGGTGTACAATGAGCAGTTCTTC. Residues: CASSEGLAVYNEQFF.

This chain uses TRBV7-9 with TRBJ2-3, with 11 bases that match TRBD2. Per germline, CDR1 SEHNR and CDR2 FQNEAQ (reference sequence). V gave up 5 bases and J gave up 4 bases; unmatched junction bases: 11. CDR3 length equals 17 residues. In DNA form, the CDR3 reads TGTGCCAGCAGCACGACTAGCGGGATAGTTCGATCAGATACGCAGTATTTT. Residues: CASSTTSGIVRSDTQYF.

The sample holds a few counts of this clone. The chain employs TRBV20-1 and TRBJ2-7, with unresolved D. The CDR3 consists of 11 residues. Trimming took off 2 bases at V and 6 bases at J, with 8 bases between the two ends. Germline CDR1 and CDR2: DFQATT and SNEGSKA (reference sequence). Here the CDR3 reads CSARLRGEQYF. In DNA, the CDR3 is TGCAGTGCTAGACTACGTGGCGAGCAGTACTTC.

This clone was observed many times. At one end the junction does not follow the germline gene, possibly because of a read error. J is TRBJ2-4 and V is TRBV7-9; weak D call: TRBD2 (6 bases). Germline V gene sequence: CDR1 SEHNR, CDR2 FQNEAQ (reference sequence). CDR3 length: 11 amino acids. CDR3 amino acids: CASSSSRGIHF. In DNA form, the CDR3 reads TGTGCCAGCAGCTCTTCTCGGGGGATTCACTTC.

This clone occurred a few times. This chain links TRBV6-5 with TRBJ1-2; D not certain. Germline V gives CDR1 MNHEY, CDR2 SVGAGI. With 0 bases removed from V and 6 bases from J, the gap between germline ends came to 14 bases. The CDR3 contains 15 residues. The CDR3 nucleotides read TGTGCCAGCAGTTACTCGAGGTTATCTAGGGATGGCTACACCTTC. This sequence encodes CASSYSRLSRDGYTF.

The chain recombines TRBV6-5 with TRBJ2-7; D is ambiguous. The CDR3 totals 13 residues. Looked up from germline, CDR1 is MNHEY and CDR2 is SVGAGI. V lost 6 bases to trimming and J lost 6 bases, with 15 bases between them. CDR3 loop: CASRRTDLGEQYF. As DNA, the CDR3 is TGTGCCAGCAGACGGACGGACCTAGGCGAGCAGTACTTC.

The V gene is TRBV5-1, the J gene TRBJ2-1; 13 bases map to TRBD2. CDR1 and CDR2 (germline): SGHRS, YFSETQ. The CDR3 is made up of 14 amino acids. The trim removed 6 bases at V and 7 bases at J, leaving 4 bases unmatched. CDR3 nucleotide sequence: TGCGCCAGCAATCCACTAGCGGGAGGGAATGAGCAGTTCTTC. It specifies CASNPLAGGNEQFF.

This clone has only a few counts. The CDR3 is CASSEGILIVGETQYF. The CDR3 DNA follows: TGTGCCAGCAGTGAAGGGATTTTGATAGTCGGAGAGACCCAGTACTTC. The chain is built from TRBV6-1 and TRBJ2-5; no definite D call. There are 16 residues in the CDR3. Germline CDR1 MNHNS, CDR2 SASEGT. The V end lost 1 base, the J end lost 4 bases, and 16 bases lay between the germline ends.

The chain has TRBV5-1 and TRBJ2-7; 10 nucleotides line up with TRBD2. Germline V lookup: CDR1 SGHRS, CDR2 YFSETQ. V trimming: 0 bases; J trimming: 4 bases; junction bases outside the gene matches: 4. This CDR3 is 15 amino acids long. The CDR3 DNA reads as TGCGCCAGCAGCTTGGAACTAGCGGGAATATACGAGCAGTACTTC. Translated, it gives CASSLELAGIYEQYF. Full variable domain (outside the CDR3, taken from reference TRBV5-1 and TRBJ2-7): KAGVTQTPRYLIKTRGQQVTLSCSPISGHRSVSWYQQTPGQGLQFLFEYFSETQRNKGNFPGRFSGRQFSNSRSEMNVSTLELGDSALYLCASSLELAGIYEQYFGPGTRLTVT.